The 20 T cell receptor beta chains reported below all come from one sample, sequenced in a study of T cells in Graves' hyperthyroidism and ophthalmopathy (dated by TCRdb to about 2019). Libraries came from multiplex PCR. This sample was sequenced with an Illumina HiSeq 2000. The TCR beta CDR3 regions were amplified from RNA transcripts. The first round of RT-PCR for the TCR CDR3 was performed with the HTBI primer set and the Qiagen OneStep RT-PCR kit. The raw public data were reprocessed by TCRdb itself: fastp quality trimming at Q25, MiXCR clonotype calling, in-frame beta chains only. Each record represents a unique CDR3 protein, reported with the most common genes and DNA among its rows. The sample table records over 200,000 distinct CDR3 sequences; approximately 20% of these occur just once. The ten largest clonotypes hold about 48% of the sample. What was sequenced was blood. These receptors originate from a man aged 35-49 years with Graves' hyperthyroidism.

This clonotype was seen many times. The CDR3 is CASSSRGGRDANTGELFF. In DNA form, the CDR3 reads TGTGCCAGCAGCTCCAGGGGGGGCAGGGACGCGAACACCGGGGAGCTGTTTTTT. The chain is built from TRBV7-9 and TRBJ2-2, with D possibly called TRBD1 or TRBD2 (7 bases each). CDR1 is SEHNR, CDR2 FQNEAQ, per germline (reference sequence). The CDR3 contains 18 residues. Trimming left V 4 bases short and J 0 bases short, with 18 bases between.

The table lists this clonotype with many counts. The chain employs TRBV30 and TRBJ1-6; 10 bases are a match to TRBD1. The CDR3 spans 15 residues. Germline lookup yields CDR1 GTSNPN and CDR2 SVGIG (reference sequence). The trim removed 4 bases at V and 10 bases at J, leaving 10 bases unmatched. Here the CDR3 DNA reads TGTGCCTGGACCCTAACCGGGACAGGGGACTCACCCCTCCACTTT. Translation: CAWTLTGTGDSPLHF.

The CDR3 DNA follows: TGTGCCAGCAAGGGTCCAGGGTACCCAGATACGCAGTATTTT. Amino acid sequence: CASKGPGYPDTQYF. The V and J genes are TRBV19 and TRBJ2-3; perhaps TRBD1 as D (5 bases). The V end lost 9 bases, the J end lost 4 bases, and 17 bases lay between the germline ends. Germline V lookup: CDR1 LNHDA, CDR2 SQIVND (reference sequence). CDR3 size: 14 residues.

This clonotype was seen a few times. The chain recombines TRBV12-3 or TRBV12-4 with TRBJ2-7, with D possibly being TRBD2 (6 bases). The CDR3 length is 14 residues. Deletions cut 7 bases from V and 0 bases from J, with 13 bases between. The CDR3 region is CASTWVADSYEQYF. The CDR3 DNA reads TGTGCCAGCACCTGGGTAGCGGACTCCTACGAGCAGTACTTC.

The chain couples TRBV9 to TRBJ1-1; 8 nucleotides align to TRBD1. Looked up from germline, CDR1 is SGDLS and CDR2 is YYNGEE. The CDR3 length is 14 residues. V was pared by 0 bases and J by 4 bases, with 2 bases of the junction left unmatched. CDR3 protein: CASSVATGGTEAFF. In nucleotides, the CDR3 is TGTGCCAGCAGCGTAGCTACAGGGGGCACTGAAGCTTTCTTT.

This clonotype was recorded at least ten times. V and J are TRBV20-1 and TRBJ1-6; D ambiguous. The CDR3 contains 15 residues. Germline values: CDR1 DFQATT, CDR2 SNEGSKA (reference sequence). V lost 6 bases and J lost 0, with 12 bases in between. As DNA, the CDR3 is TGCAGTGCCCCAGGCTGGAGCTCCTATAATTCACCCCTCCACTTT. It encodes CSAPGWSSYNSPLHF.

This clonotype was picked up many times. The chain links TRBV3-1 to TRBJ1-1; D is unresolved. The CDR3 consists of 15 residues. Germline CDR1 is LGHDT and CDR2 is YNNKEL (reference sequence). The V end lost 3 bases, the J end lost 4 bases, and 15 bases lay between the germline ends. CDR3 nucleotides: TGTGCCAGCAGCCATGGGGTTCTGGTAAGCACTGAAGCTTTCTTT. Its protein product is CASSHGVLVSTEAFF.

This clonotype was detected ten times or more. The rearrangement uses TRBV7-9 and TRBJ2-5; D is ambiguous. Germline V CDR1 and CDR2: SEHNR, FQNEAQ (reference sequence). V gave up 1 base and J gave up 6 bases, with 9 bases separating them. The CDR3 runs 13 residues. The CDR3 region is CASSLETLQTQYF. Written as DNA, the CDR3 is TGTGCCAGCAGCTTAGAAACCCTCCAGACCCAGTACTTC.

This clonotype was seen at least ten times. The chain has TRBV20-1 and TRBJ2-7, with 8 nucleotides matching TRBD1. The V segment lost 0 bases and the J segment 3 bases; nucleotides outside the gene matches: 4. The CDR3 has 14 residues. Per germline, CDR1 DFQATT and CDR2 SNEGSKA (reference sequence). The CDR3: CSARDSGTGYEQYF. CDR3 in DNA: TGCAGTGCTAGAGATTCCGGGACAGGCTACGAGCAGTACTTC.

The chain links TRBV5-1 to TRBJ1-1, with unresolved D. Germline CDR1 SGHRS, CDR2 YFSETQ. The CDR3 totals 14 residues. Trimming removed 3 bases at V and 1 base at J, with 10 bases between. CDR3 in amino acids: CASSSVAQNTEAFF. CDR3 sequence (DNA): TGCGCCAGCAGCTCTGTGGCCCAGAACACTGAAGCTTTCTTT.

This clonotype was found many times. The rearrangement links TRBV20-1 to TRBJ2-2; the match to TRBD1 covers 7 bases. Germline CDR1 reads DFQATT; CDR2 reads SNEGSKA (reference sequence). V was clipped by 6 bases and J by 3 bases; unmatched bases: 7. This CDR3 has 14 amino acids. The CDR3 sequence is CSASWTGYTGELFF. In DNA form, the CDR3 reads TGCAGTGCAAGCTGGACAGGCTACACCGGGGAGCTGTTTTTT.

CDR3 sequence reads: CASSPRGGLGQETQYF. The CDR3 DNA is TGCGCCAGCAGCCCTAGGGGGGGTTTGGGACAAGAGACCCAGTACTTC. The chain employs TRBV5-1 and TRBJ2-5; D is possibly TRBD2 (7 bases). V shed 4 bases and J shed 2 bases, with 18 bases lying between them. Looked up from germline, CDR1 is SGHRS and CDR2 is YFSETQ. The length of the CDR3 is 16 residues.

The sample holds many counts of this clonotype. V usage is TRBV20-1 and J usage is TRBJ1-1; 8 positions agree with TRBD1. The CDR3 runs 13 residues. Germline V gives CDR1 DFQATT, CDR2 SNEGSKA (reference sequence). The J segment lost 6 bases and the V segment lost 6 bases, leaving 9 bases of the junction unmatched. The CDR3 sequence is CSARGQVESEAFF. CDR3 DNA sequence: TGCAGTGCCCGGGGACAGGTGGAGTCTGAAGCTTTCTTT.

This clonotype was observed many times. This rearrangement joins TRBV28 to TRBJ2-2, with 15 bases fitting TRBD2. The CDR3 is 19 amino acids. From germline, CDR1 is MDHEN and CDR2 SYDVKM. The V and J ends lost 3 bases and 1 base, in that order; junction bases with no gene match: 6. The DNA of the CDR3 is TGTGCCAGCAGTTTGCTGGGACTAGCGGGGGGAATGAACACCGGGGAGCTGTTTTTT. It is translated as CASSLLGLAGGMNTGELFF.

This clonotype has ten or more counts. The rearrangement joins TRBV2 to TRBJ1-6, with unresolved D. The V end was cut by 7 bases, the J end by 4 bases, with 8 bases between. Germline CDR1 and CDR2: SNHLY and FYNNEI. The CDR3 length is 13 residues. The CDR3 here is CASNTAYNSPLHF. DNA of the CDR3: TGTGCCAGCAACACAGCTTATAATTCACCCCTCCACTTT.

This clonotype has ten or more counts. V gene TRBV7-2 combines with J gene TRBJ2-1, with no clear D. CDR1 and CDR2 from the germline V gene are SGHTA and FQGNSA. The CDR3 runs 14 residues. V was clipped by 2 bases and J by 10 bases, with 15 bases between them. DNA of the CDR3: TGTGCCAGCAGCTTATCCCCCGACTTCGGGGAGCAGTTCTTC. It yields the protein CASSLSPDFGEQFF.

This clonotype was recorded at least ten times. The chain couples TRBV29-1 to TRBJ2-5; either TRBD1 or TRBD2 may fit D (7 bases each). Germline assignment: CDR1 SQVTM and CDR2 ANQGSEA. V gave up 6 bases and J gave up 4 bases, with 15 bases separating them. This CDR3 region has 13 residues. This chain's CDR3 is CSVQGGLGETQYF. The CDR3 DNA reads TGCAGCGTCCAGGGGGGGCTGGGAGAGACCCAGTACTTC. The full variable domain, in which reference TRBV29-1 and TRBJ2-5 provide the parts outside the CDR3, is SAVISQKPSRDICQRGTSLTIQCQVDSQVTMMFWYRQQPGQSLTLIATANQGSEATYESGFVIDKFPISRPNLTFSTLTVSNMSPEDSSIYLCSVQGGLGETQYFGPGTRLLVL.

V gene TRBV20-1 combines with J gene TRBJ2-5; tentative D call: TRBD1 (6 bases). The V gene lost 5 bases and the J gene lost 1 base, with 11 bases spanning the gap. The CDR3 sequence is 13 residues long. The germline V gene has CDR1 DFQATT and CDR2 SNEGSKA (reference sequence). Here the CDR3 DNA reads TGCAGTGCTGAGGGGGACCTCCAAGAGACCCAGTACTTC. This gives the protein CSAEGDLQETQYF.

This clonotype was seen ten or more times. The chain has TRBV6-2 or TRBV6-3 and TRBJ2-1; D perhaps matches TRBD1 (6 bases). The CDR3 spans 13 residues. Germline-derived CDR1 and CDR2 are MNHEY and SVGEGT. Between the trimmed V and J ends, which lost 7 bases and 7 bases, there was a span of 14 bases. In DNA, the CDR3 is TGTGCCAGCACTCGACAGGAGCGGAATGAGCAGTTCTTC. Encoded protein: CASTRQERNEQFF.

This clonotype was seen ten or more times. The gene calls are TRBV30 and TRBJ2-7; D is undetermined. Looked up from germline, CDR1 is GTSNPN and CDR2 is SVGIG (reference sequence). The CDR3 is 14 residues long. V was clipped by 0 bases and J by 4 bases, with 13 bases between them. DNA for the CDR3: TGTGCCTGGAGTGTGGCACATACTACATACGAGCAGTACTTC. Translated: CAWSVAHTTYEQYF.